These T cell receptor beta chains were read from a single sample in a study of blood T cell repertoires in COVID-19. Using immunoSEQ multiplex PCR, the repertoire was profiled, and TCRdb retains in-frame clones only, with some absent. The sample has about 230,000 clones, around 80% seen once; the top ten hold more than 25%. The sequencing input was peripheral blood. The receptors were gathered from a man aged 35-49 years with acute or convalescent COVID-19. CDR3s include the opening cysteine and the closing phenylalanine or tryptophan. Fields, in order: D gene, clone size, V gene, J gene, CDR3 protein, CDR3 DNA. D genes are given only for firm matches. The size entry is marked missing in some rows and otherwise reads once, few, many or a size class.

d_call: .; clone_size: many; v_call: TRBV18; j_call: TRBJ1-6; cdr3_aa: CASSPESSYNSPLHF; cdr3_nt: TGTGCCAGCTCACCTGAGAGCTCCTATAATTCACCCCTCCACTTT
d_call: TRBD2; clone_size: few; v_call: TRBV9; j_call: TRBJ2-1; cdr3_aa: CASSAGGTTDNEQFF; cdr3_nt: TGTGCCAGCAGCGCGGGGGGTACAACGGACAATGAGCAGTTCTTC
d_call: .; clone_size: .; v_call: TRBV4-3; j_call: TRBJ2-1; cdr3_aa: CASSGRDTVYNEQFF; cdr3_nt: TGCGCCAGCAGCGGCCGGGACACCGTTTACAATGAGCAGTTCTTC
d_call: .; clone_size: once; v_call: TRBV10-3; j_call: TRBJ2-1; cdr3_aa: CAISDSSLGNNEQFF; cdr3_nt: TGTGCCATCAGTGACTCTAGCTTGGGGAACAATGAGCAGTTCTTC
d_call: TRBD1; clone_size: .; v_call: TRBV6-1; j_call: TRBJ2-7; cdr3_aa: CASSEGQASYEQYF; cdr3_nt: TGTGCCAGCAGTGAGGGACAGGCTTCCTACGAGCAGTACTTC
d_call: .; clone_size: .; v_call: TRBV18; j_call: TRBJ2-3; cdr3_aa: CASSPTGTDTQYF; cdr3_nt: TGTGCCAGCTCACCCACGGGCACAGATACGCAGTATTTT
d_call: .; clone_size: .; v_call: TRBV15; j_call: TRBJ1-4; cdr3_aa: CATSRDGYRLNEKLFF; cdr3_nt: TGTGCCACCAGCAGAGATGGGTACAGGCTCAACGAAAAACTGTTTTTT
d_call: .; clone_size: .; v_call: TRBV18; j_call: TRBJ2-1; cdr3_aa: CASSPRVANNEQFF; cdr3_nt: TGTGCCAGCTCACCCCGGGTGGCCAACAATGAGCAGTTCTTC
d_call: .; clone_size: .; v_call: TRBV5-1; j_call: TRBJ1-2; cdr3_aa: CASTRGGSDYGYTF; cdr3_nt: TGCGCCAGCACCCGGGGAGGCTCGGACTATGGCTACACCTTC
d_call: TRBD1; clone_size: .; v_call: TRBV19; j_call: TRBJ2-2; cdr3_aa: CASRPGTGAIGELFF; cdr3_nt: TGTGCCAGTAGACCCGGGACAGGGGCCATCGGGGAGCTGTTTTTT
d_call: .; clone_size: .; v_call: TRBV10-1; j_call: TRBJ1-4; cdr3_aa: CASSDEGYEKLFF; cdr3_nt: TGCGCCAGCAGTGACGAGGGATATGAAAAACTGTTTTTT
d_call: TRBD1; clone_size: once; v_call: TRBV12-5; j_call: TRBJ2-7; cdr3_aa: CASGPGQGSYEQYF; cdr3_nt: TGTGCTAGTGGTCCGGGACAGGGGTCCTACGAGCAGTACTTC
d_call: .; clone_size: .; v_call: TRBV15; j_call: TRBJ2-1; cdr3_aa: CATSRESRGVNEQFF; cdr3_nt: TGTGCCACCAGCAGAGAATCCCGCGGGGTCAATGAGCAGTTCTTC
d_call: .; clone_size: .; v_call: TRBV4-3; j_call: TRBJ2-1; cdr3_aa: CASSQGFRANEQFF; cdr3_nt: TGCGCCAGCAGCCAAGGCTTCAGGGCGAATGAGCAGTTCTTC
d_call: TRBD1; clone_size: once; v_call: TRBV19; j_call: TRBJ1-4; cdr3_aa: CASSRGQGGEKLFF; cdr3_nt: TGTGCCAGTAGTAGAGGACAGGGAGGTGAAAAACTGTTTTTT
d_call: .; clone_size: .; v_call: TRBV20-1; j_call: TRBJ2-7; cdr3_aa: CSASGSYEQYF; cdr3_nt: TGCAGTGCCTCGGGGAGCTACGAGCAGTACTTC
d_call: TRBD1; clone_size: .; v_call: TRBV6-2/TRBV6-3; j_call: TRBJ2-7; cdr3_aa: CASSYASGGSTYEQYF; cdr3_nt: TGTGCCAGCAGTTACGCTTCAGGGGGATCAACCTACGAGCAGTACTTC
d_call: .; clone_size: once; v_call: TRBV5-1; j_call: TRBJ2-3; cdr3_aa: CASRSQETQYF; cdr3_nt: TGCGCCAGCCGCTCCCAAGAGACGCAGTATTTT
d_call: .; clone_size: .; v_call: TRBV5-1; j_call: TRBJ2-5; cdr3_aa: CASSFTSREEETQYF; cdr3_nt: TGCGCCAGCAGCTTCACTAGCAGGGAAGAGGAGACCCAGTACTTC
d_call: TRBD1; clone_size: .; v_call: TRBV30; j_call: TRBJ2-1; cdr3_aa: CAWSKYPYSGTGSNREQFF; cdr3_nt: TGTGCCTGGAGTAAATATCCCTACTCCGGGACAGGGTCCAACAGGGAGCAGTTCTTC
d_call: TRBD2; clone_size: .; v_call: TRBV7-8; j_call: TRBJ2-3; cdr3_aa: CASSLRRETEDTQYF; cdr3_nt: TGTGCCAGCAGCTTAAGGCGGGAGACGGAAGATACGCAGTATTTT
d_call: TRBD1; clone_size: few; v_call: TRBV5-1; j_call: TRBJ1-5; cdr3_aa: CASSPGTGRAGQPQHF; cdr3_nt: TGCGCCAGCAGCCCCGGGACAGGGAGAGCGGGCCAGCCCCAGCATTTT